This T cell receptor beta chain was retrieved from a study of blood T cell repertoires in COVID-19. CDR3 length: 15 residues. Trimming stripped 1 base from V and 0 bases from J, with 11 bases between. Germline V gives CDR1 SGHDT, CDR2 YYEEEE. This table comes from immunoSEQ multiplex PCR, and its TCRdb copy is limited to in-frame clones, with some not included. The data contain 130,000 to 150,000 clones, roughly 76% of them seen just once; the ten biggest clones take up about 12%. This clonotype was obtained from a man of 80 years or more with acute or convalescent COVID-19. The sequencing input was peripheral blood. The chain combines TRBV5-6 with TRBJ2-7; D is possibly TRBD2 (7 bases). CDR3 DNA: TGTGCCAGCAGCTTGTGGGGAGGGGGCTCCTACGAGCAGTACTTC. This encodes CASSLWGGGSYEQYF.